A selection of T cell receptor beta chains follows, all from one sample in a study of T cell responses to AZD1222 COVID-19 vaccine. Clones were read by immunoSEQ multiplex PCR, and TCRdb kept only the in-frame ones, dropping some. The sample has 150,000 to 200,000 clones, roughly 92% seen once. The input for sequencing was peripheral blood, taken 28 days after the second AZD1222 dose. All receptors come from an adult who received the AZD1222 COVID-19 vaccine. Each CDR3 is given with its conserved first and last residue. The D gene is left open where the match is weak. Rows give clone size only sometimes, using once, few, many, or a class for an expanded clone.

clone_size d_call j_call v_call cdr3_nt cdr3_aa
- - TRBJ1-1 TRBV28 TGTGCCAGCAACAGCGCACCAAACACTGAAGCTTTCTTT CASNSAPNTEAFF
few TRBD1 TRBJ1-1 TRBV4-2 TGTGCCAGCAGCCACTGGGGGGGGTGGACAGGGGATGAAGCTTTCTTT CASSHWGGWTGDEAFF
- - TRBJ2-1 TRBV29-1 TGCAGCGCAATTGGGACGGAGCATAACAATGAGCAGTTCTTC CSAIGTEHNNEQFF
- - TRBJ1-2 TRBV12-3/TRBV12-4 TGTGCCAGCAGTTCATGGTATGGCTACACCTTC CASSSWYGYTF
once TRBD1 TRBJ2-5 TRBV6-5 TGTGCCAGCAGGCTTGGGACAGCCCAGGGGGAGACCCAGTACTTC CASRLGTAQGETQYF
- - TRBJ1-2 TRBV18 TGTGCCAGCTCACCACTGGCCCGGGAAAGAAGCGGCTACACCTTC CASSPLARERSGYTF
- - TRBJ2-3 TRBV7-2 TGTGCCAGCAGCTCTAGAGGCAGCGTATCCACAGATACGCAGTATTTT CASSSRGSVSTDTQYF
- - TRBJ1-5 TRBV2 TGTGCCAGCAAATTTAGAGGGAGTAGCAATCAGCCCCAGCATTTT CASKFRGSSNQPQHF
once TRBD1 TRBJ2-5 TRBV19 TGTGCCAGCCAGCACAGGGGCCGGGAAGAGACCCAGTACTTC CASQHRGREETQYF
- - TRBJ1-6 TRBV7-9 TGTGCCAGCAGAAGGACGGGAAATTCACCCCTCCACTTT CASRRTGNSPLHF
- - TRBJ1-1 TRBV12-3/TRBV12-4 TGTGCCAGCAGTAGGCAGGAAGGCACTGAAGCTTTCTTT CASSRQEGTEAFF
- - TRBJ2-7 TRBV7-8 TGTGCCAGCAGCCCCTACGACGAGCAGTACTTC CASSPYDEQYF
few TRBD2 TRBJ2-7 TRBV15 TGTGCCACCAGCAATCGAGCGGGGGGGCGTCGGGAGCAGTACTTC CATSNRAGGRREQYF
- - TRBJ2-2 TRBV11-3 TGTGCCAGCAGCTTATCACAGACGAACACCGGGGAGCTGTTTTTT CASSLSQTNTGELFF
- TRBD1 TRBJ2-2 TRBV9 TGTGCCAGCACCCGGGGGCAGGGGGCGGTCACCGGGGAGCTGTTTTTT CASTRGQGAVTGELFF
once - TRBJ1-6 TRBV6-5 TGTGCCAGCACTTTCCGAGGAGGTTCACCCCTCCACTTT CASTFRGGSPLHF
once - TRBJ2-1 TRBV9 TGTGCCAGCAGCCCGAGTGCCGACCAGGGATATCGAAATGAGCAGTTCTTC CASSPSADQGYRNEQFF
- TRBD1 TRBJ2-5 TRBV6-1 TGTGCCAGCAGTGATATTCGGACAGGGAAAGAGACCCAGTACTTC CASSDIRTGKETQYF
- - TRBJ2-3 TRBV19 TGTGCCAGTAGTATCGTGGCAGGACGCACAGATACGCAGTATTTT CASSIVAGRTDTQYF
- - TRBJ1-1 TRBV5-1 TGCGCCAGCAGCTTGGAGCGGAACACTGAAGCTTTCTTT CASSLERNTEAFF
- - TRBJ1-3 TRBV6-6 TGTGCCAGCGGCCGGACGGCCGGAAACACCATATATTTT CASGRTAGNTIYF
- TRBD1 TRBJ1-4 TRBV6-5 TGTGCCAGCAGTTACTCGACAGGGAATGAAAAACTGTTTTTT CASSYSTGNEKLFF
- - TRBJ2-7 TRBV20-1 TGCAGTGCTAGAAACGGAAACGAGCAGTACTTC CSARNGNEQYF
- TRBD1 TRBJ2-7 TRBV5-1 TGCGCCAGCCAGGTCGGGGACAGCCCTACCTACGAGCAGTACTTC CASQVGDSPTYEQYF
- - TRBJ2-7 TRBV28 TGTGCCAGCAGTCCCCGGGGTTACGAGCAGTACTTC CASSPRGYEQYF
- - TRBJ2-2 TRBV5-1 TGCGCCAGCAGCACCGTCCGGAGTTCGGAGACCGGGGAGCTGTTTTTT CASSTVRSSETGELFF
- - TRBJ2-2 TRBV18 TGTGCCAGCTCCAGGGCGGAAGACACCGGGGAGCTGTTTTTT CASSRAEDTGELFF
- - TRBJ1-5 TRBV7-3 TGTGCCAGCAGCCCCGATGGGGATCAGCCCCAGCATTTT CASSPDGDQPQHF
- - TRBJ2-7 TRBV7-9 TGTGCCAGCAGCTTAGCTACCGGGTTCTTCTACGAGCAGTACTTC CASSLATGFFYEQYF
- - TRBJ1-1 TRBV4-1 TGCGCCAGCACCCCTAGGGGGGACACTGAAGCTTTCTTT CASTPRGDTEAFF
once - TRBJ2-7 TRBV6-5 TGTGCCAGCAGAGAGGGACCGCCATACGAGCAGTACTTC CASREGPPYEQYF
- - TRBJ1-2 TRBV27 TGTGCCAGCAGTGTAACGTCCCTACGGGACGGCAGCTATGGCTACACCTTC CASSVTSLRDGSYGYTF
once TRBD1 TRBJ2-1 TRBV6-5 TGTGCCAGCAGTCGGCAACCGGGACAGGAGAATGAGCAGTTCTTC CASSRQPGQENEQFF
- TRBD1 TRBJ1-1 TRBV30 TGTGCCTGGAGCCGACAGGGGAAGACTGAAGCTTTCTTT CAWSRQGKTEAFF
once - TRBJ1-5 TRBV19 TGTGCCAGTAGTACGACGCTACAGGGATCATATCAGCCCCAGCATTTT CASSTTLQGSYQPQHF
- TRBD1 TRBJ1-2 TRBV5-8 TGTGCCAGCAGCTTCGCCGCAGGGGGGCCTCTTAACTATGGCTACACCTTC CASSFAAGGPLNYGYTF
- - TRBJ1-5 TRBV6-5 TGTGCCAGCAGTTACTCAGGGGCCGATCAGCCCCAGCATTTT CASSYSGADQPQHF